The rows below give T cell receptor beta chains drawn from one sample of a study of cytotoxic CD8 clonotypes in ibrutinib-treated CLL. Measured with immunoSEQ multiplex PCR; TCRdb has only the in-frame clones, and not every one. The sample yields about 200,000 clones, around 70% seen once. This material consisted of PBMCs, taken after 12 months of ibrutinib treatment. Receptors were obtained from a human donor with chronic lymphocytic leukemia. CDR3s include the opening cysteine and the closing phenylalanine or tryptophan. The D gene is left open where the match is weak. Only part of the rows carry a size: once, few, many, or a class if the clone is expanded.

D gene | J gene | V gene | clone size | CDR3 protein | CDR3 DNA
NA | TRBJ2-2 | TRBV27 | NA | CASSSRTIPANTGELFF | TGTGCCAGCAGTTCACGGACGATTCCCGCGAACACCGGGGAGCTGTTTTTT
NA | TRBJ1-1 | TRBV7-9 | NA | CASSLDSMNTEAFF | TGTGCCAGCAGCTTGGACAGTATGAACACTGAAGCTTTCTTT
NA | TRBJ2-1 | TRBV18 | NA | CASSPSSPYNEQFF | TGTGCCAGCTCACCAAGTTCTCCCTACAATGAGCAGTTCTTC
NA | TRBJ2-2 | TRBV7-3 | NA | CASSISVNTGELFF | TGTGCCAGCAGCATTAGCGTGAACACCGGGGAGCTGTTTTTT
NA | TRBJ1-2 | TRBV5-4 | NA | CASSTESRGYTF | TGTGCCAGCAGCACCGAGAGTCGAGGCTACACCTTC
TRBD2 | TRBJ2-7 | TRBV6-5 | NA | CASSYGTSGIGEQYF | TGTGCCAGCAGTTATGGGACTAGCGGGATTGGGGAGCAGTACTTC
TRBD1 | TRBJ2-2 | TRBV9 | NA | CASSGSTGGTNTGELFF | TGTGCCAGCAGCGGATCTACAGGGGGAACGAACACCGGGGAGCTGTTTTTT
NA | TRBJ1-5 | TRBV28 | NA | CASSLLVTRRNQPQHF | TGTGCCAGCAGTTTATTGGTAACGAGACGCAATCAGCCCCAGCATTTT
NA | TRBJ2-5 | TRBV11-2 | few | CASSLEGRETQYF | TGTGCCAGCAGCTTAGAAGGGAGAGAGACCCAGTACTTC
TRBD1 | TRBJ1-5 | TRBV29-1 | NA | CSVSTGGRQPQHF | TGCAGCGTTTCGACAGGGGGCAGGCAGCCCCAGCATTTT
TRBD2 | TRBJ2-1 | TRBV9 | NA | CASSAGTSGHNEQFF | TGTGCCAGCAGCGCGGGGACTAGCGGCCACAATGAGCAGTTCTTC
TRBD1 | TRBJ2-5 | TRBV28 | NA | CASSFTGGAETQYF | TGTGCCAGCAGCTTCACAGGGGGCGCGGAGACCCAGTACTTC
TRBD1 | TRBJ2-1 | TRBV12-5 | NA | CASGSDRANEQFF | TGTGCTAGTGGTTCCGACAGGGCAAATGAGCAGTTCTTC
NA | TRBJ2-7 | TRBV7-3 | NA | CASSLTASSYEQYF | TGTGCCAGCAGCTTAACAGCAAGCTCCTACGAGCAGTACTTC
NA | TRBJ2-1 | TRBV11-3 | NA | CASSPPRKENEQFF | TGTGCCAGCAGCCCCCCGCGGAAGGAGAATGAGCAGTTCTTC
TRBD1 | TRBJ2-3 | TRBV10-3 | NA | CAISGTDSDTQYF | TGTGCCATCAGCGGGACAGATTCAGATACGCAGTATTTT
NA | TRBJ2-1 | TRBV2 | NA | CASSPNIEQFF | TGTGCCAGCAGCCCTAACATCGAGCAGTTCTTC
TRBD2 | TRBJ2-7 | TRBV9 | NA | CASSRLAVQTYEQYF | TGTGCCAGCAGCCGACTAGCGGTACAAACCTACGAGCAGTACTTC
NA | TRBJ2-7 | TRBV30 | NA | CAWNSISGEQYF | TGTGCCTGGAACTCAATTTCGGGTGAGCAGTACTTC
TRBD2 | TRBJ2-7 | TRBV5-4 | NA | CASSLGLAGGPTGEQYF | TGTGCCAGCAGCTTAGGGCTAGCGGGGGGCCCGACCGGGGAGCAGTACTTC
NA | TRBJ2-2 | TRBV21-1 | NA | CASSKGGRDSLNTGELFF | TGTGCCAGCAGCAAAGGGGGCCGGGACTCTCTTAACACCGGGGAGCTGTTTTTT
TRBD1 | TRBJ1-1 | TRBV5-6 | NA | CASSLYRQGMSTEAFF | TGTGCCAGCAGCTTGTACCGACAGGGTATGAGCACTGAAGCTTTCTTT
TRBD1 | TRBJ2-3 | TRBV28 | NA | CASSSPQGDGPDTQYF | TGTGCCAGCAGTTCCCCACAGGGGGATGGGCCAGATACGCAGTATTTT
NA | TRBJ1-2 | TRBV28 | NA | CASSLSLAGYTF | TGTGCCAGCAGTTTAAGCCTTGCGGGCTACACCTTC
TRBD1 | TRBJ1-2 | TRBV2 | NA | CASRNRGIYGYTF | TGTGCCAGCAGAAACAGGGGAATTTATGGCTACACCTTC
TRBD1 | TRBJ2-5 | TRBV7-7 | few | CASSRDRGVRETQYF | TGTGCTAGCAGCCGCGACAGGGGGGTGCGAGAGACCCAGTACTTC
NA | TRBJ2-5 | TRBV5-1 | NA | CASSLTPSETQYF | TGCGCCAGCAGCCTGACACCCTCGGAGACCCAGTACTTC
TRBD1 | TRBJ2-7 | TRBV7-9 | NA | CASSLTDRASYEQYF | TGTGCCAGCAGCTTAACCGACAGGGCGTCCTACGAGCAGTACTTC
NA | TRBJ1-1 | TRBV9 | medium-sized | CASSPDPYSDTEAFF | TGTGCCAGCAGCCCCGACCCATACTCGGACACTGAAGCTTTCTTT
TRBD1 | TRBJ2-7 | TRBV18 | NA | CASSPTGTGVDKQYF | TGTGCCAGCTCACCAACCGGGACAGGGGTTGACAAGCAGTACTTC
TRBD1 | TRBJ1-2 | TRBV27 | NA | CASSSLGQGHYGYTF | TGTGCCAGCAGTTCATTGGGACAGGGGCACTATGGCTACACCTTC
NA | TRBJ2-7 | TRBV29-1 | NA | CGASEGGSSYEQYF | TGCGGGGCCTCAGAGGGGGGGAGCTCCTACGAGCAGTACTTC
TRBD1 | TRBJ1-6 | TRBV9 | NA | CASSPYLMGQGSSPLHF | TGTGCCAGCAGCCCCTACCTGATGGGACAGGGTAGTTCACCCCTCCACTTT
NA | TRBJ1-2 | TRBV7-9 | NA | CASSIELDSYGYTF | TGTGCCAGCAGCATCGAGTTAGACAGCTATGGCTACACCTTC
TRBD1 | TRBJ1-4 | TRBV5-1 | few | CASSAQGLTNEKLFF | TGCGCCAGCAGCGCACAGGGGCTTACTAATGAAAAACTGTTTTTT
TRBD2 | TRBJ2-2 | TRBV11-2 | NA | CASSTSAGANTGELFF | TGTGCCAGCAGCACCTCAGCGGGGGCGAACACCGGGGAGCTGTTTTTT
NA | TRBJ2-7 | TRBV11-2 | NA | CASSLVGGSYEQYF | TGTGCCAGCAGCTTAGTAGGGGGTTCCTACGAGCAGTACTTC
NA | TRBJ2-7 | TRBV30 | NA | CAWSGAVVYEQYF | TGTGCCTGGAGTGGCGCGGTAGTCTACGAGCAGTACTTC
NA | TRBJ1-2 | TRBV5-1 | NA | CASSERGSGYYGYTF | TGCGCCAGCAGCGAACGAGGGTCCGGATACTATGGCTACACCTTC
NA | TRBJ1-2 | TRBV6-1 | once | CATSTAHLYGYTF | TGTGCCACCTCGACAGCGCATCTATATGGCTACACCTTC
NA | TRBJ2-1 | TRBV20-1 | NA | CSAPNTGEQFF | TGCAGTGCCCCAAACACGGGTGAGCAGTTCTTC
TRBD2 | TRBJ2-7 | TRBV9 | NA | CASSAGLAGEGQYF | TGTGCCAGCAGCGCCGGACTAGCGGGCGAGGGACAGTACTTC
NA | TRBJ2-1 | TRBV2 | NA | CASSDMGIQRYNEQFF | TGTGCCAGCAGTGATATGGGTATCCAAAGGTACAATGAGCAGTTCTTC